Shown below are 11 T cell receptor beta chains from a single sample sequenced in a study of CD8 T cells in ankylosing spondylitis. TCRdb re-analysed the 5' RACE reads in MiXCR, keeping a single row per CDR3 protein. The table includes some 130,000 distinct CDR3 sequences, 9.3% detected once. Sequenced sample: blood, either unsorted or a sorted T cell fraction (not recorded which). The receptors here all came from a male donor with ankylosing spondylitis or in good health (not recorded which).

This chain's CDR3 is CSARWGLAGTGELFF. DNA of the CDR3: TGCAGTGCCCGCTGGGGTCTAGCGGGCACCGGGGAGCTGTTTTTT. J is TRBJ2-2 and V is TRBV20-1, with 8 bases lining up with TRBD2. Unmatched junction bases numbered 10, after V lost 6 bases and J lost 4 bases. The CDR3 covers 15 residues. The germline CDR1 and CDR2 sequences are DFQATT and SNEGSKA (reference sequence).

This clonotype was observed many times. The chain has TRBV5-5 and TRBJ1-5; maybe TRBD1 (6 bases). This CDR3 has 16 residues. The germline V gene has CDR1 SGHKS and CDR2 YYEKEE (reference sequence). V was cut by 7 bases and J by 4 bases, with 21 bases left in between. CDR3 region: CASARSSGARNQPQHF. The CDR3 DNA is TGTGCCAGCGCACGAAGTTCAGGGGCCCGAAATCAGCCCCAGCATTTT.

This clonotype was seen many times. The chain employs TRBV7-8 and TRBJ1-3; D uncertain. Per the germline V gene, CDR1 is SGHVS and CDR2 is FQNEAQ. The CDR3 extends over 15 amino acids. V shed 5 bases and J shed 0 bases, with 11 bases lying between them. The CDR3 protein is CASSDVRDSGNTIYF. CDR3 in DNA: TGTGCCAGCAGCGACGTTCGGGACTCTGGAAACACCATATATTTT.

At least ten counts were recorded for this clonotype. V is TRBV7-2 and J is TRBJ2-2; D tentatively fits TRBD1 or TRBD2 (5 bases each). The V end lost 11 bases, the J end lost 0 bases, and 10 bases lay between the germline ends. This CDR3 spans 13 amino acids. CDR1 is SGHTA, CDR2 FQGNSA, per germline. This chain's CDR3 is CALRGPNTGELFF. CDR3 DNA sequence: TGTGCCCTTCGGGGCCCGAACACCGGGGAGCTGTTTTTT.

There are many counts of this clonotype. The chain couples TRBV9 to TRBJ2-1; 7 nucleotides align to TRBD1. Germline assignment: CDR1 SGDLS and CDR2 YYNGEE. This CDR3 comprises 14 residues. V gave up 3 bases and J gave up 9 bases; unmatched junction bases: 9. CDR3 sequence: CASSALRQGSEQFF. Here the CDR3 DNA reads TGTGCCAGCAGCGCCCTTCGACAGGGCTCTGAGCAGTTCTTC. Together with reference TRBV9 and TRBJ2-1, the CDR3 gives the full variable domain: DSGVTQTPKHLITATGQRVTLRCSPRSGDLSVYWYQQSLDQGLQFLIQYYNGEERAKGNILERFSAQQFPDLHSELNLSSLELGDSALYFCASSALRQGSEQFFGPGTRLTVL.

Ten or more counts support this clonotype. V gene TRBV3-1 combines with J gene TRBJ2-1; no reliable D call. CDR1 and CDR2 (germline): LGHDT, YNNKEL (reference sequence). The CDR3 has 12 amino acids. V was cut by 0 bases and J by 14 bases, with 11 bases left in between. CDR3 protein: CASSQESGGEFF. The CDR3 nucleotides are TGTGCCAGCAGCCAAGAGTCGGGCGGTGAGTTCTTC.

The table lists this clonotype with many counts. CDR3 nucleotides: TGCGCCAGCAGCTTGAACACAGGGGTATTGGCCTACAATGAGCAGTTCTTC. It encodes CASSLNTGVLAYNEQFF. The chain carries TRBV5-1 and TRBJ2-1; TRBD1 matches 7 bases. The CDR3 has 17 amino acids. After removal of 1 base from V and 2 bases from J, the junction contained 9 bases not matched to a gene. Germline CDR1 is SGHRS and CDR2 is YFSETQ.

The V and J genes are TRBV7-8 and TRBJ2-5; no definite D call. Between the trimmed V and J ends, which lost 1 base and 2 bases, there was a span of 14 bases. This CDR3 region has 16 residues. The germline gives CDR1 SGHVS, CDR2 FQNEAQ. CDR3 bases: TGTGCCAGCAGCTTAGTTCGCTGGACCCGGCAAGAGACCCAGTACTTC. This gives the protein CASSLVRWTRQETQYF.

This clonotype came up many times. The chain has TRBV7-3 and TRBJ2-1, with no clear D. This CDR3 is 12 amino acids long. The V end was cut by 1 base, the J end by 7 bases, with 5 bases between. The germline CDR1 and CDR2 sequences are SGHTA and FQGTGA. CDR3 amino acids: CASSLSGNEQFF. The CDR3 DNA sequence: TGTGCCAGCAGCTTAAGTGGGAATGAGCAGTTCTTC.

There are many counts of this clonotype. CDR3 sequence: CASSQDVDRNQPQHF. Here the CDR3 DNA reads TGTGCCAGCAGCCAAGACGTGGACAGGAATCAGCCCCAGCATTTT. V gene TRBV4-2 combines with J gene TRBJ1-5; TRBD1 matches at 7 bases. The germline CDR1 and CDR2 sequences are LGHNA and YNFKEQ. The trim removed 0 bases at V and 4 bases at J, leaving 3 bases unmatched. The CDR3 runs 15 residues.

This clonotype was observed at least ten times. The chain couples TRBV29-1 to TRBJ2-7; a weak D match, TRBD1 (5 bases). Germline lookup yields CDR1 SQVTM and CDR2 ANQGSEA. The CDR3 is 12 amino acids. Trimming took off 4 bases at V and 6 bases at J, with 13 bases between the two ends. The CDR3 nucleotides read TGCAGCGTTGTTGGTGCCAGGGCCGAGCAGTACTTC. This gives the protein CSVVGARAEQYF.